Presented here are 14 T cell receptor beta chains from one specimen sequenced in a study of technical replicates of blood from several donors. Only in-frame clones appear in the TCRdb table, and some are missing; sequencing was by immunoSEQ multiplex PCR. The sample contains about 97,000 clones, 95% to 96% of which appear only once. Sequencing used T cells isolated from PBMCs. The receptors were gathered from a human donor in good health.

V and J are TRBV28 and TRBJ2-4; D is ambiguous. Trimming removed 7 bases from V and 7 bases from J, with 14 bases in between. The CDR3 consists of 13 residues. Per germline, CDR1 MDHEN and CDR2 SYDVKM. This chain's CDR3 is CASKSLVRNIQYF. The CDR3 bases are TGTGCCAGCAAAAGTCTTGTCAGGAACATTCAGTACTTC.

The J gene is TRBJ2-1, the V gene TRBV5-1, with D possibly being TRBD2 (6 bases). Trimming took off 3 bases at V and 8 bases at J, with 15 bases between the two ends. The CDR3 spans 14 residues. Per the germline V gene, CDR1 is SGHRS and CDR2 is YFSETQ. The CDR3 DNA sequence: TGCGCCAGCAGCTCCCAGACTAGTTCGGATGAGCAGTTCTTC. This codes for CASSSQTSSDEQFF. Full variable domain (rest looked up from reference TRBV5-1 and TRBJ2-1): KAGVTQTPRYLIKTRGQQVTLSCSPISGHRSVSWYQQTPGQGLQFLFEYFSETQRNKGNFPGRFSGRQFSNSRSEMNVSTLELGDSALYLCASSSQTSSDEQFFGPGTRLTVL.

The rearrangement uses TRBV28 and TRBJ2-5; TRBD2 matches 8 bases. V shed 5 bases, J shed 9 bases, and the junction held 5 bases outside the gene matches. The CDR3 has 12 amino acids. Germline assignment: CDR1 MDHEN and CDR2 SYDVKM. DNA of the CDR3: TGTGCCAGCAGTCAGGGACTAGGGGCCCAGTACTTC. Protein sequence: CASSQGLGAQYF.

The gene calls are TRBV2 and TRBJ2-7, with TRBD2 matching over 10 bases. CDR1 SNHLY and CDR2 FYNNEI come from the germline V gene. This CDR3 spans 14 amino acids. The junction had 4 bases not matched to a gene; V was cut back by 4 bases and J by 4 bases. This CDR3 is CASSASLAGYEQYF. The CDR3 bases are TGTGCCAGCAGTGCTTCACTAGCGGGGTACGAGCAGTACTTC.

This clone was seen only once. The V and J genes are TRBV6-7 and TRBJ2-6, with 11 bases that match TRBD1. TRBV6-7 is filed as an ORF, its function uncertain. CDR3 length equals 19 residues. V trimming: 6 bases; J trimming: 1 base; junction bases outside the gene matches: 11. CDR3 nucleotides: TGTGCCAGCAGGGTCTCTCCGGACAGGGGGCATTCTGGGGCCAACGTCCTGACTTTC. Translated: CASRVSPDRGHSGANVLTF.

The gene calls are TRBV7-2 and TRBJ2-1; 10 positions agree with TRBD2. Germline trimming cut 1 base from V and 2 bases from J; bases unmatched to any gene: 11. Germline V gene data show CDR1 as SGHTA and CDR2 as FQGNSA. The CDR3 length is 19 residues. CDR3 bases: TGTGCCAGCAGCTTAGGGTGGGGTAGCGGGAGGTCTACCTACAATGAGCAGTTCTTC. This translates into CASSLGWGSGRSTYNEQFF.

The chain employs TRBV7-8 and TRBJ2-1; TRBD2 matches at 12 bases. The trim removed 5 bases at V and 9 bases at J, leaving 11 bases unmatched. The CDR3 is 16 amino acids. The germline V gene encodes CDR1 SGHVS and CDR2 FQNEAQ. CDR3 nucleotides: TGTGCCAGCAGCGCACCGGGACTAGCGGGTGGCGGTGAGCAGTTCTTC. Translated: CASSAPGLAGGGEQFF.

V gene TRBV27 combines with J gene TRBJ2-3; TRBD2 matches 7 bases. This CDR3 is 13 amino acids long. V trimming: 7 bases; J trimming: 6 bases; junction bases outside the gene matches: 7. In germline, CDR1 is MNHEY, CDR2 SMNVEV (reference sequence). The CDR3 protein is CASNRGGRDTQYF. For the CDR3, the DNA is TGTGCCAGCAACCGCGGGGGACGGGATACGCAGTATTTT.

V gene TRBV7-2 combines with J gene TRBJ1-4; 10 positions match TRBD1. V was pared by 5 bases and J by 7 bases, with 1 base of the junction left unmatched. CDR1 SGHTA and CDR2 FQGNSA come from the germline V gene. This CDR3 has 13 residues. CDR3 region: CASSRDRGEKLFF. CDR3 sequence (DNA): TGTGCCAGCAGCCGGGACAGGGGTGAAAAACTGTTTTTT.

The chain is built from TRBV18 and TRBJ2-1, with 7 bases that match TRBD1. Trimming cost V 9 bases and J 3 bases; bases outside gene matches: 8. Germline assignment: CDR1 KGHSH and CDR2 LQKENI. The CDR3 runs 14 residues. The CDR3 region is CASLRDRYYNEQFF. In DNA form, the CDR3 reads TGTGCCAGTCTCCGGGACAGATACTACAATGAGCAGTTCTTC.

This sequence joins TRBV5-1 and TRBJ2-5; no definite D call. Trimming stripped 0 bases from V and 3 bases from J, with 6 bases between. CDR1 and CDR2 from the germline V gene are SGHRS and YFSETQ. This CDR3 has 13 residues. The DNA for the CDR3 is TGCGCCAGCAGCTTGGGCCGGGAAGAGACCCAGTACTTC. As protein: CASSLGREETQYF. The variable domain in full, with the rest retrieved from reference TRBV5-1 and TRBJ2-5, is KAGVTQTPRYLIKTRGQQVTLSCSPISGHRSVSWYQQTPGQGLQFLFEYFSETQRNKGNFPGRFSGRQFSNSRSEMNVSTLELGDSALYLCASSLGREETQYFGPGTRLLVL.

The gene calls are TRBV19 and TRBJ2-1; TRBD1 matches 7 bases. Looked up from germline, CDR1 is LNHDA and CDR2 is SQIVND (reference sequence). V lost 5 bases to trimming and J lost 4 bases; unmatched junction nucleotides: 8. The CDR3 extends over 15 amino acids. The CDR3 sequence: CASSVTGTAYNEQFF. In nucleotides, the CDR3 is TGTGCCAGTAGTGTCACCGGGACAGCTTACAATGAGCAGTTCTTC.

The chain employs TRBV19 and TRBJ1-5; 8 nucleotides match TRBD1. This CDR3 contains 13 residues. The ends lost 10 bases at V and 6 bases at J; junction bases unmatched: 8. The germline V gene encodes CDR1 LNHDA and CDR2 SQIVND (reference sequence). The CDR3 region has the DNA TGTGCCACCGAGGACAGGGCAGGTCAGCCCCAGCATTTT. It is translated as CATEDRAGQPQHF.

This rearrangement joins TRBV11-2 to TRBJ2-1, with D possibly being TRBD2 (5 bases). The CDR3 has 14 amino acids. CDR1 SGHAT and CDR2 FQNNGV come from the germline V gene. V lost 4 bases and J 0 bases, leaving 7 bases between the germline ends. The CDR3 region is CASSSGISYNEQFF. The CDR3 region has the DNA TGTGCCAGCAGCTCCGGGATCTCCTACAATGAGCAGTTCTTC.